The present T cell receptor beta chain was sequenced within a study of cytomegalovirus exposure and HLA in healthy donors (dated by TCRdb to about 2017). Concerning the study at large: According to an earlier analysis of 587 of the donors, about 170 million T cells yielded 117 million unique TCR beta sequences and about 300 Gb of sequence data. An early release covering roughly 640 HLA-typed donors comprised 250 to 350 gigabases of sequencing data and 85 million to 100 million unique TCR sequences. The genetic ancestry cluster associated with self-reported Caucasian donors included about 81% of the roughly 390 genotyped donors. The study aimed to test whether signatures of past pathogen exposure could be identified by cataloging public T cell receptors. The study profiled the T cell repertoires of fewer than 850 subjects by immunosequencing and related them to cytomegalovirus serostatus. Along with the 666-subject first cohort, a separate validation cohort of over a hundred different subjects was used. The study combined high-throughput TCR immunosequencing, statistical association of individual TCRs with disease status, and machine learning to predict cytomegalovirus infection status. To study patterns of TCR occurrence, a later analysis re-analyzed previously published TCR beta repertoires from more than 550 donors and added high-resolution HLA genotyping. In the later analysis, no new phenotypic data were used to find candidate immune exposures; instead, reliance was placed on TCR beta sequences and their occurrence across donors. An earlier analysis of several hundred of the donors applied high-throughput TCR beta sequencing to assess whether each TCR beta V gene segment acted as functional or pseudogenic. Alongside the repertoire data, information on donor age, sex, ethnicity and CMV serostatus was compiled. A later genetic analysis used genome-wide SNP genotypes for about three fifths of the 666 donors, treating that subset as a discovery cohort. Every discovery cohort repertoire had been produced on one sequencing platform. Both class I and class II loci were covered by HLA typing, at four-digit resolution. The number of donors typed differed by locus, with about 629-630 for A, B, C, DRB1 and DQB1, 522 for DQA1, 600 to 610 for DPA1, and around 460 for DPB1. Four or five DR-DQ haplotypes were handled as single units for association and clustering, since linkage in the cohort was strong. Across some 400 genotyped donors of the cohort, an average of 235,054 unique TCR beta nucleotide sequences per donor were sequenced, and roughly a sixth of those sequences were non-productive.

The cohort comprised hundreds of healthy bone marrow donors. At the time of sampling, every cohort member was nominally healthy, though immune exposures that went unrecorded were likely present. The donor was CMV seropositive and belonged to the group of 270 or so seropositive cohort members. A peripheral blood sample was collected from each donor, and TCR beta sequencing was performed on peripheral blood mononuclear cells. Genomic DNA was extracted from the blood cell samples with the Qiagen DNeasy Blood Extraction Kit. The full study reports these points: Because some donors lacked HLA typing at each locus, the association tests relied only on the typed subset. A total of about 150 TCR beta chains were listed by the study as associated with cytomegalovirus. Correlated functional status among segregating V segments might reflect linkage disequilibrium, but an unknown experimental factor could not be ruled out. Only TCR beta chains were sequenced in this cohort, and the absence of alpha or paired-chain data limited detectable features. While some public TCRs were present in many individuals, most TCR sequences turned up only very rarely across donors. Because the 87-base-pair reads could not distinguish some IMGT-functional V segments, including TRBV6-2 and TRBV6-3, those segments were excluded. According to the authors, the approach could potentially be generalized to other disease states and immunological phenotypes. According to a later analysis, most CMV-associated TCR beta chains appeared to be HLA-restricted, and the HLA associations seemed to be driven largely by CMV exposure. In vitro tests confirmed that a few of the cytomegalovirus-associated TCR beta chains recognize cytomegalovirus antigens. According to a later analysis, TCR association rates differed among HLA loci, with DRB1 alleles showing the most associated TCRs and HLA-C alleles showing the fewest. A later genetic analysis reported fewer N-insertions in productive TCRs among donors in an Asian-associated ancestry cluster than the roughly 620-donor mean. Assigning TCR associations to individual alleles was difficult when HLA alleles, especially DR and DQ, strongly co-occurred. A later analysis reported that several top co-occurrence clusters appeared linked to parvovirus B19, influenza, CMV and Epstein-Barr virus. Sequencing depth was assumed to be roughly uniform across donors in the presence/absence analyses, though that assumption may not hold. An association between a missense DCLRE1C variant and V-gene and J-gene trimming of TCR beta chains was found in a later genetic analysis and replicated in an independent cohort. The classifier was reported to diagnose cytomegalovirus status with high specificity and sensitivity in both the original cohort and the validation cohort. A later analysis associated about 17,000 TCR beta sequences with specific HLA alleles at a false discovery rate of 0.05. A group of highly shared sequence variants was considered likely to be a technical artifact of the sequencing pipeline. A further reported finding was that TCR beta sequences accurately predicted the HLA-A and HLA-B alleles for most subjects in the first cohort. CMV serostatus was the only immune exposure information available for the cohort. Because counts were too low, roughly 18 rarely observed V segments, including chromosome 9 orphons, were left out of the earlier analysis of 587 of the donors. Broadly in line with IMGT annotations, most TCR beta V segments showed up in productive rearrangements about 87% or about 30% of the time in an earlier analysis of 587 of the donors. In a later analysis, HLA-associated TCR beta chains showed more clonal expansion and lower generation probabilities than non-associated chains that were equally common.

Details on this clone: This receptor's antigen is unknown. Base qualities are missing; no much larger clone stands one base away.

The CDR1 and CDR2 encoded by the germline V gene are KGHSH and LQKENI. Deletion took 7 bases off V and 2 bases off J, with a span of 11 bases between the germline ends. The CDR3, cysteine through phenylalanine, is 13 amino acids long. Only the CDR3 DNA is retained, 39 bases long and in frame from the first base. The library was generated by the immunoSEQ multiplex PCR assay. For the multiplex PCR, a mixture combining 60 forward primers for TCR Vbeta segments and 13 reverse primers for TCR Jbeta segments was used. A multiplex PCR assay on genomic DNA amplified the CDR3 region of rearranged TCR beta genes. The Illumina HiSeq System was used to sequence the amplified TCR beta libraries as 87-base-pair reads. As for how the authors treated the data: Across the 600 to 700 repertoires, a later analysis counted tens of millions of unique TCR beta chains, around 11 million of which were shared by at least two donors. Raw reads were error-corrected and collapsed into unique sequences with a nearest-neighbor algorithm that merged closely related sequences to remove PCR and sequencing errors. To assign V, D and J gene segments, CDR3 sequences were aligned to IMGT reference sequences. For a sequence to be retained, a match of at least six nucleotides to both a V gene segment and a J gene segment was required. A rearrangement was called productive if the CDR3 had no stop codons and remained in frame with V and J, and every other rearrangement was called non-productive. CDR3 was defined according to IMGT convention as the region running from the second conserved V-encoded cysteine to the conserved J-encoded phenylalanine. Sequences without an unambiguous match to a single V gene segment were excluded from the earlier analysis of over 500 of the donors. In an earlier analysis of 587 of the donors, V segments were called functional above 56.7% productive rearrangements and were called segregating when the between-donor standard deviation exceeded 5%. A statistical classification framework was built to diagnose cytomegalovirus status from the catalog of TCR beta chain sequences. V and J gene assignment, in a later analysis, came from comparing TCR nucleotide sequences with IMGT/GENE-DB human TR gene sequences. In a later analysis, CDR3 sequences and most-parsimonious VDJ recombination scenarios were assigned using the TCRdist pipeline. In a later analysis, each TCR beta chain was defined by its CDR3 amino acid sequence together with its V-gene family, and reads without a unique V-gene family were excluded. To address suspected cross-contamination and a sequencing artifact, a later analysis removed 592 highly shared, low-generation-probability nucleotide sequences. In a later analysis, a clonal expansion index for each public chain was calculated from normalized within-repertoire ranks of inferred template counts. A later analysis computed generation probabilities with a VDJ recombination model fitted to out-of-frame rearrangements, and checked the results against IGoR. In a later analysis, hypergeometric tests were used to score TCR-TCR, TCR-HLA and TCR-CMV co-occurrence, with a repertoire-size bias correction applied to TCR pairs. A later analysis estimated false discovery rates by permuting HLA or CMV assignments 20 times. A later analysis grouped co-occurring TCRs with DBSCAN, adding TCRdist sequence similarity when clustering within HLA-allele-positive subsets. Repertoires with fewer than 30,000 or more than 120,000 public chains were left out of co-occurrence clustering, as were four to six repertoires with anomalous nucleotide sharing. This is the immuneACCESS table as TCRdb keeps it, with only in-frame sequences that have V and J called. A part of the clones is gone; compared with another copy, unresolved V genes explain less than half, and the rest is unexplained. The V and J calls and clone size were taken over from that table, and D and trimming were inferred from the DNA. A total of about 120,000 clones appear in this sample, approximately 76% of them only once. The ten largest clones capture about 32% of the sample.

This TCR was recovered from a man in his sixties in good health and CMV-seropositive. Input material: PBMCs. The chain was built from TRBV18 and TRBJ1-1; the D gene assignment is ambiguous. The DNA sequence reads TGTGCCAGCTACATGAAAGAAAACACTGAAGCTTTCTTT. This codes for CASYMKENTEAFF.